These 24 T cell receptor beta chains were sequenced from one sample in a study of cytomegalovirus exposure and HLA in healthy donors. Vbeta (60) and Jbeta (13) primers were used in the PCR. The assay was immunoSEQ multiplex PCR, and TCRdb's table has in-frame clones only and misses some. The sample has some 150,000 clones, less than 80% seen once. Sample: PBMCs. The receptor set was obtained from a middle-aged man in good health and CMV-seronegative.

The rearrangement joins TRBV11-2 to TRBJ2-7, with D possibly matching TRBD1 (5 bases). Germline values: CDR1 SGHAT, CDR2 FQNNGV. This CDR3 is 14 amino acids long. V was clipped by 5 bases and J by 7 bases, with 18 bases between them. CDR3 amino acids: CASSPAGNRKEQYF. CDR3 nucleotide sequence: TGTGCCAGCAGCCCTGCAGGGAATCGGAAGGAGCAGTACTTC. Variable domain in full (rest from reference TRBV11-2 and TRBJ2-7): EAGVAQSPRYKIIEKRQSVAFWCNPISGHATLYWYQQILGQGPKLLIQFQNNGVVDDSQLPKDRFSAERLKGVDSTLKIQPAKLEDSAVYLCASSPAGNRKEQYFGPGTRLTVT.

The chain carries TRBV27 and TRBJ1-1, with 10 bases that match TRBD1. The germline CDR1 and CDR2 sequences are MNHEY and SMNVEV (reference sequence). V was clipped by 6 bases and J by 1 base; unmatched bases: 14. CDR3 length: 18 amino acids. The CDR3 DNA reads TGTGCCAGCAGACGACCATCGAGGGACAGGGGAGGGAACACTGAAGCTTTCTTT. Its translation: CASRRPSRDRGGNTEAFF.

The chain links TRBV4-2 to TRBJ1-1; D remains unclear. This CDR3 spans 15 amino acids. Trimming took 0 bases from V and 1 from J, leaving 9 bases between them. Looked up from germline, CDR1 is LGHNA and CDR2 is YNFKEQ. The CDR3 sequence is CASSQDHGRNTEAFF. Here the CDR3 DNA reads TGTGCCAGCAGCCAAGATCATGGTAGGAACACTGAAGCTTTCTTT.

This clone was counted between two and nine times. The rearrangement uses TRBV30 and TRBJ2-1, with TRBD2 matching 10 bases. The V gene's germline CDR1 is GTSNPN and CDR2 SVGIG (reference sequence). The V gene end was trimmed by 4 bases and the J gene end by 4 bases; junction bases not matched to a gene: 7. The CDR3 runs to 15 residues. CDR3 region: CAWTSGRLPYNEQFF. CDR3 nucleotides: TGTGCCTGGACTAGCGGGAGACTCCCATACAATGAGCAGTTCTTC.

This clone was observed a few times. One end of the junction varies from germline; a read error may be responsible. The CDR3 region is CASSLRLAEETQYF. The CDR3 DNA reads TGTGCTAGCAGCTTGAGACTAGCGGAAGAGACCCAGTACTTC. The chain has TRBV7-7 and TRBJ2-5; TRBD2 matches 9 bases. The germline CDR1 and CDR2 sequences are SSHAT and FNYEAQ (reference sequence). This CDR3 is built from 14 residues.

This clone was seen more than once but under ten times. At one end, the junction sequence differs from germline, possibly due to a read error. This chain links TRBV7-9 with TRBJ2-7, with D possibly being TRBD1 (5 bases). Per germline, CDR1 SEHNR and CDR2 FQNEAQ (reference sequence). The CDR3 totals 14 residues. CDR3 bases: TGTTCCAGCAGTTCGGACACCTCTGCCTACGAGCAGTACTTC. It translates to CSSSSDTSAYEQYF.

The V call is TRBV28, the J call TRBJ2-1; tentatively, D is TRBD1 (9 bases). The CDR3 runs 16 residues. Germline V gives CDR1 MDHEN, CDR2 SYDVKM. The V and J ends lost 7 bases and 5 bases respectively, with 21 bases between them. The CDR3 nucleotides are TGTGCCAGCATTACGGGAGGGACAGGGCTTAACAATGAGCAGTTCTTC. It codes for CASITGGTGLNNEQFF.

The gene calls are TRBV2 and TRBJ2-2; 10 bases fit TRBD1. V dropped 10 bases and J dropped 6; count of bases not matched to a gene: 2. CDR3 length: 12 amino acids. Germline-derived CDR1 and CDR2 are SNHLY and FYNNEI. CDR3 residues: CATGTGAGELFF. The DNA for the CDR3 is TGTGCCACTGGGACAGGGGCCGGGGAGCTGTTTTTT.

V and J are TRBV9 and TRBJ2-1; no definite D call. V lost 4 bases, J lost 4 bases, and 12 bases lay in between. Germline V gene lookup returns CDR1 SGDLS and CDR2 YYNGEE. This CDR3 has 14 amino acids. The CDR3 loop reads CASSPTSVYNEQFF. CDR3 bases: TGTGCCAGCAGCCCCACCTCGGTTTACAATGAGCAGTTCTTC.

V usage is TRBV5-4 and J usage is TRBJ2-2; 8 bases align to TRBD2. CDR3 size: 14 residues. The V and J ends lost 5 bases and 7 bases, in that order; junction bases with no gene match: 7. Germline CDR1 SGHNT, CDR2 YYREEE (reference sequence). CDR3 in DNA: TGTGCCAGCAGACTAAGCGGGAGTTACGGGGAGCTGTTTTTT. Encoded protein: CASRLSGSYGELFF.

In its sample, this clone was seen once. The rearrangement joins TRBV2 to TRBJ1-4; no definite D call. The CDR3 runs to 14 residues. CDR1 is SNHLY, CDR2 FYNNEI, per germline. Deletions cut 6 bases from V and 4 bases from J, with 12 bases between. CDR3 protein: CASSNTVLNEKLFF. The CDR3 region has the DNA TGTGCCAGCAGCAATACGGTACTTAATGAAAAACTGTTTTTT.

This clone was detected only a few times. The chain is built from TRBV11-2 and TRBJ2-7, with D tentatively TRBD1 (6 bases). The V and J ends lost 0 bases and 6 bases respectively, with 6 bases between them. This CDR3 spans 12 amino acids. CDR1 is SGHAT and CDR2 is FQNNGV in the germline V gene. CDR3 nucleotides: TGTGCCAGCAGCTTAGACAGGGGCGAGCAGTACTTC. Translation: CASSLDRGEQYF.

This rearrangement joins TRBV6-1 to TRBJ1-1; D might be TRBD1 (5 bases). Germline loops: CDR1 MNHNS, CDR2 SASEGT. Trimming left V 8 bases short and J 6 bases short, with 16 bases between. The length of the CDR3 is 13 residues. The CDR3 DNA follows: TGTGCCAGCTATAGGAGCGCAGGGTCTGAAGCTTTCTTT. This codes for CASYRSAGSEAFF.

V gene TRBV10-3 combines with J gene TRBJ2-7; possibly TRBD1 for D (5 bases). The germline V and J ends were trimmed by 4 bases and 4 bases, with 11 bases remaining between them. The CDR3 has 13 amino acids. Looked up from germline, CDR1 is ENHRY and CDR2 is SYGVKD. CDR3 loop: CAISAGFDYEQYF. Written as DNA, the CDR3 is TGTGCCATCAGTGCAGGGTTCGATTACGAGCAGTACTTC.

About this clone: Germline is not matched at one junction end, which may reflect a read error. The chain is built from TRBV7-7 and TRBJ2-7; TRBD2 agrees at 10 bases. CDR1 and CDR2 from the germline V gene are SSHAT and FNYEAQ (reference sequence). The CDR3 consists of 14 residues. The CDR3 here is CASSSASGSPEQYF. The CDR3 bases are TGTGCTAGCAGCTCCGCTAGCGGGAGCCCCGAGCAGTACTTC.

This clone was counted a few times. The V and J genes are TRBV4-1 and TRBJ2-1; 8 nucleotides agree with TRBD1. Germline V lookup: CDR1 MGHRA, CDR2 YSYEKL. The CDR3 runs to 15 residues. The V segment lost 1 base and the J segment 7 bases; nucleotides outside the gene matches: 6. The CDR3 DNA follows: TGCGCCAGCAGCCAAGTCGGCAGGGGGCGGAATGAGCAGTTCTTC. Protein: CASSQVGRGRNEQFF.

The CDR3 DNA is TGTGCCAGCAGCTTGGTAGGCGGGCTTGGTACGCAGTATTTT. Protein product: CASSLVGGLGTQYF. The V call is TRBV5-4, the J call TRBJ2-3, with a weak D call TRBD2 (5 bases). Germline V lookup: CDR1 SGHNT, CDR2 YYREEE (reference sequence). V lost 0 bases and J 8 bases, leaving 13 bases between the germline ends. This CDR3 region has 14 residues.

This CDR3 is CASRPGPRRSDEQFF. The CDR3 DNA follows: TGCGCCAGCAGACCGGGTCCCCGTAGGTCGGATGAGCAGTTCTTC. The genes are TRBV5-1 and TRBJ2-1; D uncertain. The germline V gene has CDR1 SGHRS and CDR2 YFSETQ. Trimming took 5 bases from V and 8 from J, leaving 20 bases between them. This CDR3 is 15 amino acids long.

The V gene is TRBV28, the J gene TRBJ2-1, with 9 bases aligning to TRBD2. V gave up 0 bases and J gave up 4 bases; unmatched junction bases: 1. The germline gives CDR1 MDHEN, CDR2 SYDVKM. The CDR3 runs 15 residues. In DNA, the CDR3 is TGTGCCAGCAGTTTATGGCGGGAGGGGTACAATGAGCAGTTCTTC. It encodes CASSLWREGYNEQFF.

The chain carries TRBV6-1 and TRBJ2-3; perhaps TRBD2 as D (5 bases). The CDR3 has 16 residues. Trimming shortened V by 3 bases and J by 2 bases, and 15 bases separated the two germline ends. Germline CDR1 MNHNS, CDR2 SASEGT. The CDR3 sequence: CASSETRVVPTDTQYF. CDR3 nucleotide sequence: TGTGCCAGCAGTGAGACGAGGGTTGTCCCCACAGATACGCAGTATTTT.

This clone came up once. The gene calls are TRBV5-4 and TRBJ1-4; 9 bases are shared with TRBD1. V lost 5 bases to trimming and J lost 7 bases; unmatched junction nucleotides: 6. In germline, CDR1 is SGHNT, CDR2 YYREEE (reference sequence). This CDR3 spans 14 amino acids. The DNA of the CDR3 is TGTGCCAGCAGACGGACAGGGGCGACTGAAAAACTGTTTTTT. Residues: CASRRTGATEKLFF.

This chain's CDR3 is CASSRWMGGTGELFF. CDR3 DNA sequence: TGTGCCAGCAGCCGATGGATGGGGGGGACCGGGGAGCTGTTTTTT. The gene calls are TRBV4-2 and TRBJ2-2; 7 nucleotides match TRBD2. The germline V gene encodes CDR1 LGHNA and CDR2 YNFKEQ. The V and J ends lost 4 bases and 5 bases, in that order; junction bases with no gene match: 7. The CDR3 is made up of 15 amino acids.

This chain joins TRBV2 and TRBJ2-1, with unresolved D. This CDR3 spans 13 amino acids. Trimming took off 2 bases at V and 7 bases at J, with 9 bases between the two ends. CDR1 is SNHLY and CDR2 is FYNNEI in the germline V gene. The CDR3 sequence: CASSEKLANEQFF. The DNA for the CDR3 is TGTGCCAGCAGTGAAAAGCTCGCAAATGAGCAGTTCTTC.

The CDR3, as DNA: TGCGCCAGCACTCCCGGACTGCGCACAGATACGCAGTATTTT. It specifies CASTPGLRTDTQYF. This rearrangement joins TRBV4-1 to TRBJ2-3; a weak D match, TRBD2 (5 bases). The V and J ends lost 7 bases and 1 base respectively, with 12 bases between them. The germline CDR1 and CDR2 sequences are MGHRA and YSYEKL. This CDR3 comprises 14 residues.